The 5 T cell receptor beta chains below were found in one sample sequenced in a study of shared clonotypes between healthy human individuals. Some clones are missing from TCRdb's copy, which holds only in-frame ones; the method was immunoSEQ multiplex PCR. Among roughly 1,500,000 clones listed, 98% were seen once. Sequencing used naive CD4+ T cells sorted from blood. Regarding subset: CD45RA+ positively selected. These receptor sequences come from a man aged 30-40 years in good health.

The gene calls are TRBV19 and TRBJ1-5, with D unresolved. V was cut by 7 bases and J by 0 bases, with 7 bases left in between. Germline CDR1 is LNHDA and CDR2 is SQIVND (reference sequence). The CDR3 sequence is 13 residues long. The CDR3 protein is CASNGYSNQPQHF. CDR3 coding DNA: TGTGCCAGTAACGGGTATAGCAATCAGCCCCAGCATTTT.

The chain combines TRBV7-2 with TRBJ1-2; TRBD1 might be the D (5 bases). Germline CDR1 reads SGHTA; CDR2 reads FQGNSA. V dropped 7 bases and J dropped 2 bases, with 23 bases sitting between them. This CDR3 has 17 residues. CDR3 residues: CASNQYPQGVRNYGYTF. The DNA of the CDR3 is TGTGCCAGCAACCAATATCCCCAGGGAGTTCGAAACTATGGCTACACCTTC.

The V call is TRBV2, the J call TRBJ2-7; D unclear. Germline CDR1 is SNHLY and CDR2 is FYNNEI. V gave up 2 bases and J gave up 0 bases, with 11 bases separating them. CDR3 length: 15 residues. CDR3 protein: CASSERPRSSYEQYF. Written as DNA, the CDR3 is TGTGCCAGCAGTGAAAGGCCTAGGAGCTCCTACGAGCAGTACTTC.

This clone was counted once. The chain is built from TRBV7-9 and TRBJ2-5; TRBD1 or TRBD2 may be the D gene (5 bases each). Germline CDR1 and CDR2: SEHNR and FQNEAQ (reference sequence). The CDR3 runs 14 residues. V shed 0 bases and J shed 3 bases, with 8 bases lying between them. DNA of the CDR3: TGTGCCAGCAGCTTAGCAGGGACCAAAGAGACCCAGTACTTC. It specifies CASSLAGTKETQYF.

The V and J genes are TRBV13 and TRBJ2-1; 9 bases align to TRBD1. The trim removed 1 base at V and 7 bases at J, leaving 11 bases unmatched. This CDR3 has 17 residues. In germline, CDR1 is PRHDT, CDR2 FYEKMQ (reference sequence). DNA of the CDR3: TGTGCCAGCAGCTTAGCTGCCCGGGACAGGGAAAAGAATGAGCAGTTCTTC. Translating gives CASSLAARDREKNEQFF.